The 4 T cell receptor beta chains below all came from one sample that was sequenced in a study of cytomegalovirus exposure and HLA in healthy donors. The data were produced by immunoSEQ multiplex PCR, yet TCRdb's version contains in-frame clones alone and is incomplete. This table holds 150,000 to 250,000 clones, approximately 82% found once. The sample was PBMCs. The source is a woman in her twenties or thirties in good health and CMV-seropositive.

For the CDR3, the DNA is TGTGCCAGCAGCCCCCAGGGGTATAGCAATCAGCCCCAGCATTTT. Protein sequence: CASSPQGYSNQPQHF. The rearrangement joins TRBV9 to TRBJ1-5; a weak D match, TRBD1 (6 bases). This CDR3 is 15 amino acids long. V lost 4 bases to trimming and J lost 0 bases, with 11 bases between them. The germline CDR1 and CDR2 sequences are SGDLS and YYNGEE.

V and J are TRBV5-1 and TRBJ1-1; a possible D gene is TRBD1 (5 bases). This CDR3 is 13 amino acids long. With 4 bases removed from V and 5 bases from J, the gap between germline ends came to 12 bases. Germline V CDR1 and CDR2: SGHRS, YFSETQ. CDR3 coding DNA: TGCGCCAGCAGCGCAGGGACTGAGACTGAAGCTTTCTTT. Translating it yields CASSAGTETEAFF.

The CDR3 DNA reads TGCGCCAGCAGCTTCACAGGGCCCGGGGAGCTGTTTTTT. Translation gives CASSFTGPGELFF. V and J are TRBV5-1 and TRBJ2-2, with D maybe TRBD1 (6 bases). The CDR3 length is 13 residues. CDR1 and CDR2 from the germline V gene are SGHRS and YFSETQ. V lost 2 bases, J lost 6 bases, and 8 bases lay in between.

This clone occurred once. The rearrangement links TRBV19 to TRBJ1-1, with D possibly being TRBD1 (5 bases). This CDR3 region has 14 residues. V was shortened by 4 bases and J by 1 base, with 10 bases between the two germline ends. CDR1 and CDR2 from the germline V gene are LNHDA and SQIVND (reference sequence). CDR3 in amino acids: CASSNQGWNTEAFF. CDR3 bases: TGTGCCAGTAGTAACCAGGGCTGGAACACTGAAGCTTTCTTT.